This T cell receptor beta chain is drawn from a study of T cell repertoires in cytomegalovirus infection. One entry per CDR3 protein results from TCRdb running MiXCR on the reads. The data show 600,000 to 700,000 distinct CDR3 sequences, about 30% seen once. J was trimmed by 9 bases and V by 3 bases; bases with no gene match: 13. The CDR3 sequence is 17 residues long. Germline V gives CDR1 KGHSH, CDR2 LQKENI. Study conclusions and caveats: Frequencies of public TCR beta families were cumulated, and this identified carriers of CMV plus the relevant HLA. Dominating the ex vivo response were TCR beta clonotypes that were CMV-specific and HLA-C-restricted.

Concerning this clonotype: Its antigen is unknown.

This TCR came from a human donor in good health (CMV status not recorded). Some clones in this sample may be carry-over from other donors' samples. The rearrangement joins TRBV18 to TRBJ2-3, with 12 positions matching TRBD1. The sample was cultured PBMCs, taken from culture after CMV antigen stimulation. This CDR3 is CASSPRTGTGGQLTQYF. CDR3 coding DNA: TGTGCCAGCTCACCTCGGACCGGGACAGGGGGCCAGTTAACGCAGTATTTT.